The 6 T cell receptor beta chains below all came from one sample that was sequenced in a study of cytotoxic CD8 clonotypes in ibrutinib-treated CLL. Using immunoSEQ multiplex PCR, the repertoire was profiled, and TCRdb retains in-frame clones only, with some absent. The data contain about 120,000 clones, about 53% of them seen just once; the ten biggest clones take up under 45%. The specimen was PBMCs, collected after 24 months of ibrutinib treatment. Source of these receptors: a human donor with chronic lymphocytic leukemia.

The rearrangement joins TRBV10-2 to TRBJ1-6; D call uncertain. This CDR3 is built from 13 residues. In germline, CDR1 is WSHSY, CDR2 SAAADI. V was shortened by 4 bases and J by 7 bases, with 8 bases between the two germline ends. The CDR3 DNA sequence: TGCGCCAGCAGTGTGCACGGGAATTCACCCCTCCACTTT. Its translation: CASSVHGNSPLHF.

The gene calls are TRBV28 and TRBJ1-2; 8 bases align to TRBD1. Germline V gives CDR1 MDHEN, CDR2 SYDVKM. CDR3 length: 13 residues. With V trimmed by 7 bases and J by 4 bases, 5 bases remained unmatched. CDR3 coding DNA: TGTGCCAGCATCTTCGGACAGGGCTATGGCTACACCTTC. Protein: CASIFGQGYGYTF.

The chain links TRBV2 to TRBJ2-3; D is possibly TRBD1 (6 bases). The germline V and J ends were trimmed by 11 bases and 3 bases, with 21 bases remaining between them. CDR1 SNHLY and CDR2 FYNNEI come from the germline V gene. The CDR3 totals 15 residues. The CDR3 DNA is TGTGCCGGTTCAAAGTCGTGGGGGCAGACAGATACGCAGTATTTT. Translated, it gives CAGSKSWGQTDTQYF.

The rearrangement joins TRBV5-1 to TRBJ1-1; D may be TRBD1 (6 bases). There are 16 residues in the CDR3. Germline V CDR1 and CDR2: SGHRS, YFSETQ. With 0 bases removed from V and 8 bases from J, the gap between germline ends came to 20 bases. CDR3 sequence (DNA): TGCGCCAGCAGCTTGGCCGGGGCGGCAGGGACACGCGAAGCTTTCTTT. Residues: CASSLAGAAGTREAFF. Together with reference TRBV5-1 and TRBJ1-1, the CDR3 gives the full variable domain: KAGVTQTPRYLIKTRGQQVTLSCSPISGHRSVSWYQQTPGQGLQFLFEYFSETQRNKGNFPGRFSGRQFSNSRSEMNVSTLELGDSALYLCASSLAGAAGTREAFFGQGTRLTVV.

V is TRBV29-1 and J is TRBJ2-3; possible D gene TRBD2, 5 bases. Trimming removed 7 bases at V and 0 bases at J, with 14 bases between. Germline CDR1 is SQVTM and CDR2 is ANQGSEA. This CDR3 spans 14 amino acids. CDR3 bases: TGCAGCGCCGCACGGGGTACTAGCACAGATACGCAGTATTTT. It yields the protein CSAARGTSTDTQYF.

Of note for this clone: Other DNA sequences from this sample encode an identical CDR3 as well. V and J are TRBV6-5 and TRBJ2-4; no firm D call. The CDR3 is 13 residues long. Germline CDR1 is MNHEY and CDR2 is SVGAGI. Trimming left V 5 bases short and J 0 bases short, with 5 bases between. The CDR3 loop reads CASSPGAKNIQYF. DNA for the CDR3: TGTGCCAGCAGTCCAGGAGCCAAAAACATTCAGTACTTC.